This T cell receptor beta chain comes out of a study of regulatory T cells in long-lasting Graves disease. The CDR3 sequence is 13 residues long. The germline CDR1 and CDR2 sequences are SGHRS and YFSETQ. Trimming took off 2 bases at V and 2 bases at J, with 7 bases between the two ends. Library construction for TCR beta used iRepertoire HTBI primers and Arm-PCR of CDR3 regions. One entry per CDR3 protein, called by TCRdb with MiXCR from the multiplex PCR reads. The sample carries about 430,000 distinct CDR3 sequences, approximately 15% recorded once. Concerning this clonotype itself: A much more abundant neighbour one base away suggests this may be a read error. Because it lacks the conserved phenylalanine or tryptophan at the end, this CDR3 is likely a read error.

Stated time point: newly diagnosed GD, antithyroid drugs for less than 3 months. RNA isolated from PBMCs was used to make the TCR library. These data also formed part of another study, on T cells in Graves' hyperthyroidism and ophthalmopathy.

The chain recombines TRBV5-1 with TRBJ1-1; unclear D gene. The origin of this receptor is a woman aged 40 to 50 with Graves disease. The material was peripheral blood mononuclear cells (PBMCs), obtained at new diagnosis, from a patient treated with antithyroid drugs. The DNA for the CDR3 is TGCGCCAGCAGCTTCGCGAAAAACACTGAAGCTTTCCTT. Amino acid sequence: CASSFAKNTEAFL.